The clone carrying this T cell receptor (beta chain) was detected many times. This sample is part of a study of T-cell reconstitution after alpha-beta-depleted transplantation in children. For TCRbeta, the library was prepared with unique molecular identifiers. TCRdb used MiXCR to reprocess the PCR reads, holding one entry per CDR3 protein. The sample yields a few hundred thousand distinct CDR3 sequences, 10% to 15% seen once. CDR3 length: 15 amino acids. Per the germline V gene, CDR1 is SGHTA and CDR2 is FQGNSA. The V and J ends lost 5 bases and 5 bases respectively, with 18 bases between them. The material sequenced was PBMCs, mostly from graft donor cells, taken 360 days after TCRalphabeta/CD19-depleted stem cell transplant. The rearrangement joins TRBV7-2 to TRBJ1-1; TRBD1 might be the D (5 bases). This clonotype was obtained from a male patient aged 10 to 17 who had a stem cell transplant for acute myeloid leukemia, so the T cells may come from the graft donor. The chain's CDR3 is CASSVTLARATEAFF. CDR3 DNA: TGTGCCAGCAGCGTAACCCTGGCCAGGGCGACTGAAGCTTTCTTT. Drawing the rest from reference TRBV7-2 and TRBJ1-1, the complete variable domain is GAGVSQSPSNKVTEKGKDVELRCDPISGHTALYWYRQSLGQGLEFLIYFQGNSAPDKSGLPSDRFSAERTGGSVSTLTIQRTQQEDSAVYLCASSVTLARATEAFFGQGTRLTVV.